Shown below are 19 T cell receptor beta chains from a single sample sequenced in a study of T cell responses to AZD1222 COVID-19 vaccine. TCRdb's table, derived via immunoSEQ multiplex PCR, lists solely in-frame clones and lacks some. The repertoire includes roughly 97,000 clones, roughly 90% of them detected once, and less than 3.5% sits in the top ten. The sample consisted of peripheral blood, taken on day 0 of AZD1222 vaccination. The receptor set was obtained from an adult in good health.

The chain uses TRBV6-2 or TRBV6-3 and TRBJ2-1; possibly TRBD2 for D (6 bases). The CDR3 has 14 amino acids. Germline CDR1 is MNHEY and CDR2 is SVGEGT. Trimming stripped 5 bases from V and 4 bases from J, with 12 bases between. This CDR3 reads CASSHGAGYNEQFF. Here the CDR3 DNA reads TGTGCCAGCAGTCACGGGGCGGGGTACAATGAGCAGTTCTTC.

This rearrangement joins TRBV6-5 to TRBJ1-1; the match to TRBD1 covers 7 bases. The CDR3 totals 14 residues. The germline gives CDR1 MNHEY, CDR2 SVGAGI. Trimming took 7 bases from V and 8 from J; bases not matched to a gene: 13. DNA for the CDR3: TGTGCCAGCAAAACGGACAGGTCAGTTGGCGAAGCTTTCTTT. Translating gives CASKTDRSVGEAFF.

V usage is TRBV11-2 and J usage is TRBJ1-2; D unresolved. This CDR3 contains 16 residues. The germline gives CDR1 SGHAT, CDR2 FQNNGV. V lost 1 base, J lost 0 bases, and 12 bases lay in between. DNA for the CDR3: TGTGCCAGCAGCTTAGGTCCCGGCAGATCTAACTATGGCTACACCTTC. The encoded protein is CASSLGPGRSNYGYTF.

This rearrangement joins TRBV5-1 to TRBJ2-5, with 9 bases that match TRBD2. The CDR3 sequence is 16 residues long. Germline loops: CDR1 SGHRS, CDR2 YFSETQ. Germline trimming cut 0 bases from V and 2 bases from J; bases unmatched to any gene: 5. The CDR3 coding sequence is TGCGCCAGCAGCTTGGACGCAGCGGGGGGACAAGAGACCCAGTACTTC. Translation gives CASSLDAAGGQETQYF. Full variable domain (outside the CDR3, taken from reference TRBV5-1 and TRBJ2-5): KAGVTQTPRYLIKTRGQQVTLSCSPISGHRSVSWYQQTPGQGLQFLFEYFSETQRNKGNFPGRFSGRQFSNSRSEMNVSTLELGDSALYLCASSLDAAGGQETQYFGPGTRLLVL.

The DNA for the CDR3 is TGTGCCAGTAGTATCGGGACAGGGTACTCTGGGGCCAACGTCCTGACTTTC. Protein sequence: CASSIGTGYSGANVLTF. This sequence joins TRBV19 and TRBJ2-6, with 9 bases identical to TRBD1. The CDR3 spans 17 residues. CDR1 is LNHDA and CDR2 is SQIVND in the germline V gene (reference sequence). The V gene end was trimmed by 3 bases and the J gene end by 0 bases; junction bases not matched to a gene: 3.

The V call is TRBV7-9, the J call TRBJ2-1, with D unclear. Germline V lookup: CDR1 SEHNR, CDR2 FQNEAQ (reference sequence). The CDR3 contains 12 residues. Between the trimmed V and J ends, which lost 3 bases and 8 bases, there was a span of 8 bases. CDR3 amino acids: CASSFDIDEQFF. Here the CDR3 DNA reads TGTGCCAGCAGCTTTGACATAGATGAGCAGTTCTTC. Using reference TRBV7-9 and TRBJ2-1 for the parts outside the CDR3, the full variable domain is DTGVSQNPRHKITKRGQNVTFRCDPISEHNRLYWYRQTLGQGPEFLTYFQNEAQLEKSRLLSDRFSAERPKGSFSTLEIQRTEQGDSAMYLCASSFDIDEQFFGPGTRLTVL.

The rearrangement links TRBV30 to TRBJ2-7; D unresolved. Germline V gene sequence: CDR1 GTSNPN, CDR2 SVGIG (reference sequence). The CDR3 is 14 residues long. Between the trimmed V and J ends, which lost 0 bases and 2 bases, there was a span of 11 bases. CDR3 in amino acids: CAWSVLGSAYEQYF. CDR3 DNA: TGTGCCTGGAGTGTACTGGGGTCCGCCTACGAGCAGTACTTC.

This clone was recorded a few times. The rearrangement joins TRBV7-8 to TRBJ1-3; D is perhaps TRBD1 (5 bases). The germline CDR1 and CDR2 sequences are SGHVS and FQNEAQ. Trimming stripped 7 bases from V and 1 base from J, with 14 bases between. The CDR3 loop spans 15 amino acids. The CDR3 is CASTQGASSGNTIYF. CDR3 bases: TGTGCCAGCACCCAAGGGGCGTCTTCTGGAAACACCATATATTTT.

V usage is TRBV19 and J usage is TRBJ1-5, with a weak D call TRBD1 (5 bases). Germline CDR1 is LNHDA and CDR2 is SQIVND (reference sequence). The CDR3 sequence is 12 residues long. Trimming stripped 4 bases from V and 7 bases from J, with 8 bases between. CDR3 bases: TGTGCCAGTAGTAGCGGGGGGCAGCCCCAGCATTTT. Amino acids: CASSSGGQPQHF.

This clone was recorded a few times. The CDR3 sequence is CASSPTQEGANEQYF. CDR3 DNA: TGCGCCAGCAGCCCGACACAGGAGGGGGCCAACGAGCAGTACTTC. The chain uses TRBV4-1 and TRBJ2-7; TRBD1 is a possible D gene (7 bases). The germline V and J ends were trimmed by 4 bases and 5 bases, with 18 bases remaining between them. Germline CDR1 is MGHRA and CDR2 is YSYEKL. This CDR3 has 15 amino acids.

This clone has a single count. The J gene is TRBJ1-5, the V gene TRBV4-1; 7 bases agree with TRBD1. This CDR3 region has 17 residues. CDR1 MGHRA and CDR2 YSYEKL come from the germline V gene. J was trimmed by 5 bases and V by 1 base; bases with no gene match: 11. The CDR3 is CASSQVGRTGFYQPQHF. Written as DNA, the CDR3 is TGCGCCAGCAGCCAAGTCGGAAGGACAGGCTTTTATCAGCCCCAGCATTTT.

The CDR3 sequence: CASLTQGRTTEAFF. The CDR3 nucleotides read TGTGCCAGCCTCACGCAGGGGAGGACCACTGAAGCTTTCTTT. This chain connects TRBV2 to TRBJ1-1, with a tentative D call TRBD1 (6 bases). Germline loops: CDR1 SNHLY, CDR2 FYNNEI. The CDR3 consists of 14 residues. The germline V and J ends were trimmed by 8 bases and 4 bases, with 17 bases remaining between them.

This clone was seen once. The rearrangement uses TRBV5-1 and TRBJ1-2; 7 nucleotides match TRBD1. CDR1 and CDR2 from the germline V gene are SGHRS and YFSETQ. Trimming cost V 4 bases and J 10 bases; bases outside gene matches: 13. The CDR3 is 14 residues long. Written as DNA, the CDR3 is TGCGCCAGCAGCCCGGACAGTACCAGGGGGTACTACACCTTC. Its translation: CASSPDSTRGYYTF. Filled out from reference TRBV5-1 and TRBJ1-2, the complete variable domain reads KAGVTQTPRYLIKTRGQQVTLSCSPISGHRSVSWYQQTPGQGLQFLFEYFSETQRNKGNFPGRFSGRQFSNSRSEMNVSTLELGDSALYLCASSPDSTRGYYTFGSGTRLTVV.

J is TRBJ2-2 and V is TRBV11-1; 12 bases agree with TRBD2. Germline CDR1 SGHAT, CDR2 FQDESV (reference sequence). V gave up 0 bases and J gave up 6 bases; unmatched junction bases: 2. CDR3 length equals 16 residues. This CDR3 reads CASSLARTSGAGELFF. The CDR3 DNA reads TGTGCCAGCAGCTTAGCGAGGACTAGCGGGGCCGGGGAGCTGTTTTTT.

The V call is TRBV5-1, the J call TRBJ2-7; no reliable D call. The CDR3 runs 14 residues. Germline lookup yields CDR1 SGHRS and CDR2 YFSETQ. Trimming took 0 bases from V and 2 from J, leaving 9 bases between them. The CDR3 sequence: CASSLDHTAYEQYF. The DNA of the CDR3 is TGCGCCAGCAGCTTGGATCACACGGCCTACGAGCAGTACTTC.

This rearrangement joins TRBV24-1 to TRBJ2-1; possibly TRBD1 or TRBD2 for D (5 bases each). Trimming stripped 2 bases from V and 5 bases from J, with 12 bases between. Germline V gene lookup returns CDR1 KGHDR and CDR2 SFDVKD. The CDR3 runs 15 residues. The DNA of the CDR3 is TGTGCCACCAGTGATTCCGGGACCGGCAACAATGAGCAGTTCTTC. It is translated as CATSDSGTGNNEQFF.

Here the CDR3 DNA reads TGTGCCAGCAGCCCGGAGCAGGGGCCGTTGTACAATGAGCAGTTCTTC. Translating gives CASSPEQGPLYNEQFF. The chain couples TRBV27 to TRBJ2-1; D may be TRBD1 (6 bases). V shed 6 bases and J shed 4 bases, with 19 bases lying between them. Germline lookup yields CDR1 MNHEY and CDR2 SMNVEV (reference sequence). The CDR3 covers 16 residues.

The rearrangement links TRBV6-5 to TRBJ2-3; D unresolved. Trimming took off 7 bases at V and 6 bases at J, with 14 bases between the two ends. Germline V CDR1 and CDR2: MNHEY, SVGAGI. The CDR3 sequence is 13 residues long. The CDR3 nucleotides read TGTGCCAGCACTCGACTGAACGAGGATACGCAGTATTTT. The encoded protein is CASTRLNEDTQYF.

This clone showed up just once. This rearrangement joins TRBV6-4 to TRBJ2-3; 9 positions agree with TRBD2. Looked up from germline, CDR1 is MRHNA and CDR2 is SNTAGT. This CDR3 is built from 17 residues. V shed 0 bases, J shed 4 bases, and the junction held 8 bases outside the gene matches. The CDR3 loop reads CASSDSSEAGGPDTQYF. The CDR3 DNA reads TGTGCCAGCAGTGACTCAAGCGAGGCGGGGGGGCCAGATACGCAGTATTTT.